This T cell receptor (beta chain) was sequenced in a study of control samples from healthy donors and cancer patients. Produced via immunoSEQ multiplex PCR; TCRdb's table is partial and in-frame only. The table shows approximately 70,000 clones, with roughly 84% occurring only once. The CDR3 is 16 amino acids. Deletions cut 3 bases from V and 0 bases from J, with 12 bases between. Germline CDR1 KGHSH, CDR2 LQKENI. The TCR was taken from a man aged 50 to 60 in good health. V is TRBV18 and J is TRBJ1-5; D remains ambiguous. Sequencing was carried out using blood. CDR3 sequence reads: CASSPYRTDSNQPQHF. CDR3 coding DNA: TGTGCCAGCTCACCGTATCGGACGGATAGCAATCAGCCCCAGCATTTT.